The clone carrying this TCR beta chain has ten or more counts. Antigen: not known. CDR1 SGHDT and CDR2 YYEEEE come from the germline V gene. The ends lost 4 bases at V and 8 bases at J; junction bases unmatched: 3. There are 13 residues in the CDR3. Libraries for TCR beta were made by quantitative 5'-RACE with molecular barcodes. Using its own MiXCR run on the 5' RACE reads, TCRdb lists one record per CDR3 protein. The table lists about 250,000 distinct CDR3 sequences, about 10% of them singletons. These data are taken from a study of CD8 T cells in ankylosing spondylitis. Study-level points and caveats: Apparently characteristic of ankylosing spondylitis blood was a TCR beta motif (fewer than ten highly homologous variants). A CD8+ phenotype characterized the disease-linked clones, which were relatively rare in peripheral blood. Earlier authors reported some of these motif variants in reactive arthritis synovial fluid and blood.

V gene TRBV5-6 combines with J gene TRBJ2-6; 7 nucleotides align to TRBD1. The sample comprised blood, either unsorted or a sorted T cell fraction (not recorded which). The TCR comes from a male donor with ankylosing spondylitis or in good health (not recorded which). CDR3 DNA: TGTGCCAGCAGCGTAGGGGGCCCCAACGTCCTGACTTTC. Translating gives CASSVGGPNVLTF.